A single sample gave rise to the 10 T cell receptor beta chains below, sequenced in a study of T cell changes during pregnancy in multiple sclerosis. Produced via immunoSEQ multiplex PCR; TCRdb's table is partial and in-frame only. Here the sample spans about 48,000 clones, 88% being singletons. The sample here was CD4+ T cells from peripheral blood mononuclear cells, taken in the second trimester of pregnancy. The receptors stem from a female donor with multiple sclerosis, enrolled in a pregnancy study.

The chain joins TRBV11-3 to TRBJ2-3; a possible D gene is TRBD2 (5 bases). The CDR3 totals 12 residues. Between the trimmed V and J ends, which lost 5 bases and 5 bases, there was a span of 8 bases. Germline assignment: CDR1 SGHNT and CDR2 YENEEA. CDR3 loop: CASSGSGDTQYF. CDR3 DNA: TGTGCCAGCAGCGGGAGTGGAGATACGCAGTATTTT.

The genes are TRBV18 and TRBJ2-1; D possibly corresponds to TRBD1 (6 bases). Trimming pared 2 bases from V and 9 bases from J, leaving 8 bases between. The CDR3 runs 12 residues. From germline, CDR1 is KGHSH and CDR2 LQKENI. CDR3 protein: CASSPRGSEQFF. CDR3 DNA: TGTGCCAGCTCACCAAGGGGGAGTGAGCAGTTCTTC.

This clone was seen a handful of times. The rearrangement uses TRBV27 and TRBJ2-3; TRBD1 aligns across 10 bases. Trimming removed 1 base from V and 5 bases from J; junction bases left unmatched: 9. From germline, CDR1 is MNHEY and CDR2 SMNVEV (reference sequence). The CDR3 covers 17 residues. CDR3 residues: CASSLYPTGQGRDTQYF. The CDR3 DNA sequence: TGTGCCAGCAGTTTATACCCAACGGGACAGGGGAGAGATACGCAGTATTTT.

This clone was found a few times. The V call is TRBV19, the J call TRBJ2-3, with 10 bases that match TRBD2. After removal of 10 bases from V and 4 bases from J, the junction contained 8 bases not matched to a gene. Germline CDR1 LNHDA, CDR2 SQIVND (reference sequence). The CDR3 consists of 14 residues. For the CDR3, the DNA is TGTGCCACCCTACCAGCGGGAGGGTCAGATACGCAGTATTTT. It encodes CATLPAGGSDTQYF.

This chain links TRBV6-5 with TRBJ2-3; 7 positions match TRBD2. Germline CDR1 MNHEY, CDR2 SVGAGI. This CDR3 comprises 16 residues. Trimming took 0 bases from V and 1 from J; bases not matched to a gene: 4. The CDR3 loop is CASSYSGGGGTDTQYF. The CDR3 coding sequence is TGTGCCAGCAGTTACTCCGGCGGGGGAGGCACAGATACGCAGTATTTT.

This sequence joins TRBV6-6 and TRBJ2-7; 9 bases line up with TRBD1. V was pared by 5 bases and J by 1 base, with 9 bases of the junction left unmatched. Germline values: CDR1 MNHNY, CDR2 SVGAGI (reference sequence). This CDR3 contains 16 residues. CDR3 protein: CASSAGVGTGSYEQYF. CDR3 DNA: TGTGCCAGCAGTGCGGGCGTGGGGACAGGGTCCTACGAGCAGTACTTC.

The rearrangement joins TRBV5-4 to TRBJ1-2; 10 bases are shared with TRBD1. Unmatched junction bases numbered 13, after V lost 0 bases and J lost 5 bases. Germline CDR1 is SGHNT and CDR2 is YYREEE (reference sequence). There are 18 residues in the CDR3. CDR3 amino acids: CASSLASRTGGTLYGYTF. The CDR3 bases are TGTGCCAGCAGCTTGGCTTCACGGACAGGGGGGACCCTTTATGGCTACACCTTC. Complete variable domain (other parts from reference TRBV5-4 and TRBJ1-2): ETGVTQSPTHLIKTRGQQVTLRCSSQSGHNTVSWYQQALGQGPQFIFQYYREEENGRGNFPPRFSGLQFPNYSSELNVNALELDDSALYLCASSLASRTGGTLYGYTFGSGTRLTVV.

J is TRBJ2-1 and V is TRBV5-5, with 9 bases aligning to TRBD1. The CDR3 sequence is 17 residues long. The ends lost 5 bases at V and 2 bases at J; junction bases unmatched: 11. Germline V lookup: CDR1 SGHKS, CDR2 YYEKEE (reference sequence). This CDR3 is CASRQYAGTGTYNEQFF. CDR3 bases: TGTGCCAGCAGGCAATATGCCGGGACAGGGACCTACAATGAGCAGTTCTTC. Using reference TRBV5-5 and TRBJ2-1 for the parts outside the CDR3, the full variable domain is DAGVTQSPTHLIKTRGQQVTLRCSPISGHKSVSWYQQVLGQGPQFIFQYYEKEERGRGNFPDRFSARQFPNYSSELNVNALLLGDSALYLCASRQYAGTGTYNEQFFGPGTRLTVL.

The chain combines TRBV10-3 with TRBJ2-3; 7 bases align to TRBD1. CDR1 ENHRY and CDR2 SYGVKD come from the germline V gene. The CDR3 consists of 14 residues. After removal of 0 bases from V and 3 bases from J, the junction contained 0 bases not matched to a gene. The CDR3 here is CAISESTGTDTQYF. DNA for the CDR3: TGTGCCATCAGTGAGTCGACAGGGACAGATACGCAGTATTTT.

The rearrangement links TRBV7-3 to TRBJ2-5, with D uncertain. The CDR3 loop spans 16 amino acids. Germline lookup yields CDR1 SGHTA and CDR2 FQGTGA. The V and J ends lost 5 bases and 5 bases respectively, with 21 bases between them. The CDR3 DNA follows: TGTGCCAGCAGCCCGGGTTCTGAGGCAGCGACGGAGACCCAGTACTTC. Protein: CASSPGSEAATETQYF.